This TCR beta chain comes out of a study of post-analysis software for immune sequencing data (dated by TCRdb to the mid-2010s). Broadly, across the study: Recorded disease courses included relapsing-remitting, secondary progressive and progressive-relapsing multiple sclerosis, with some patients lacking subtype annotation. A subset of samples was prepared in parallel using single-end sample barcoding, then pooled and co-amplified after Illumina adapter ligation. The patient repertoires were set against ten to eleven previously published healthy control repertoires from donors whose ages ranged from about 6 to 25 years. The study at large found these results: Strong co-clustering of samples prepared in the same batch was shown by direct clustering with F measure, prompting a batch-effect correction. A few TRBV segments, including TRBV5-6, TRBV5-1 and TRBV20-1, were significantly more frequent in patients than controls. The control group was slightly older than the multiple sclerosis patient group. Multiple sclerosis patients had significantly lower normalized Chao1 diversity than controls, a result that suggests substantial peripheral T-cell clonal expansion.

TCR beta repertoires were profiled from peripheral blood of some 13 young patients with multiple sclerosis to demonstrate the VDJtools post-analysis software. The patients with multiple sclerosis were children and adolescents between roughly 6 and 17 years of age. This clonotype showed up just once. Its antigen specificity is not known. The input lacks base qualities; no much larger clone sits a single base away. The CDR3 covers 13 residues, taking in both the cysteine and the phenylalanine. Here the CDR3 DNA is all that survives: 39 bases in frame from base 1. V is shortened by 4 bases, J by 6 bases, and the region joining them spans 12 bases. Library prep was done by PCR. The data were produced on an Illumina HiSeq 2500. To reduce PCR and sequencing biases, unique molecular identifiers were incorporated into the TCR beta cDNA libraries. Roughly 0.5 million cDNA molecules were obtained per 1 to 10 million input T cells, so each molecule approximated one T cell. The same protocol used for the earlier healthy control dataset was applied to prepare and sequence the patient libraries. Samples belonging to the same batch were prepared together, multiplexed and sequenced on a shared HiSeq lane. As for the authors' bioinformatics: Raw barcoded reads were processed with MIGEC, discarding single-read molecular identifier groups before consensus assembly and CDR3 extraction. VDJtools was used for post-analysis of the clonotype tables, and diversity was normalized by down-sampling every dataset to the size of the smallest sample. In repertoire overlap clustering, CDR3 amino acid sequences, but not nucleotide sequences, were matched to correct batch-related cross-sample contamination. TCRdb itself trimmed the public reads at Q25 with fastp, ran MiXCR and retained productive beta chains. Rows with one shared CDR3 protein collapse into an entry with the most common genes and DNA. TCRdb's processing, not the authors' own work, is the source of the V and J calls. In this sample the table shows 650,000 to 850,000 distinct CDR3 sequences, roughly 58% of which occur a single time. The ten largest clones take up approximately 4.3% of the sample.

This TCR was recovered from a girl aged 10 to 17 with multiple sclerosis. The sequencing sample was made of blood. The rearranged chain carries TRBV12-3 or TRBV12-4 and TRBJ1-1, and perhaps TRBD1 as D gene, on 6 matching bases. DNA sequence: TGTGCCAGCAGTTACCGGGGGGCGGCTGAAGCTTTCTTT. Its protein product is CASSYRGAAEAFF.